This is a list of T cell receptor beta chains from one sample in a study of OX40 agonist ivuxolimab in advanced cancers. Repertoires were generated with immunoSEQ multiplex PCR, while TCRdb's copy carries only in-frame clones and drops some. The sample includes around 62,000 clones, 75% to 85% of them seen just once. This specimen was CD4+ or CD8+ T cells sorted from blood, taken in a trial of the OX40 agonist ivuxolimab. The receptors shown here come from an adult with an advanced solid tumor such as melanoma, head and neck, liver or kidney cancer. CDR3s include the opening cysteine and the closing phenylalanine or tryptophan. D genes are given only for firm matches. Clone size is given for some rows only: seen once, a few or many times, or a class if the clone is expanded.

CASMEGLTDNQPQHF	TGTGCCAGTATGGAGGGACTCACGGATAATCAGCCCCAGCATTTT	TRBJ1-5	TRBV19	-	once
CASRGASYEQYF	TGTGCCAGCAGAGGGGCCTCCTACGAGCAGTACTTC	TRBJ2-7	TRBV6-1	-	-
CASSPQGASAQETQYF	TGTGCCAGCAGCCCTCAAGGGGCTAGCGCCCAAGAGACCCAGTACTTC	TRBJ2-5	TRBV7-9	-	-
CASSEAGVLSEQFF	TGTGCCAGCAGCGAAGCGGGGGTTTTGAGTGAGCAGTTCTTC	TRBJ2-1	TRBV28	TRBD2	-
CASSHSGLAGGQYYNEQFF	TGTGCCAGCAGTCACTCGGGACTAGCGGGGGGGCAATACTACAATGAGCAGTTCTTC	TRBJ2-1	TRBV28	TRBD2	-
CASSQERETGNTIYF	TGTGCCAGCAGCCAAGAACGTGAGACTGGAAACACCATATATTTT	TRBJ1-3	TRBV4-2	-	few
CASSLEGGTGTDTQYF	TGCGCCAGCAGCTTGGAGGGGGGTACAGGCACAGATACGCAGTATTTT	TRBJ2-3	TRBV5-1	-	-
CASSVVAGSRVSNEQFF	TGTGCCAGCAGCGTAGTAGCGGGTTCCAGGGTATCGAATGAGCAGTTCTTC	TRBJ2-1	TRBV9	TRBD2	-
CAISDGDSNQPQHF	TGTGCCATCAGTGACGGAGATAGCAATCAGCCCCAGCATTTT	TRBJ1-5	TRBV10-3	-	-
CASSEAPHGAQHF	TGTGCCAGCAGTGAAGCCCCCCATGGAGCCCAGCATTTT	TRBJ1-5	TRBV10-3	-	-
CASSLDGNQPQHF	TGTGCCAGCAGCTTAGACGGAAATCAGCCCCAGCATTTT	TRBJ1-5	TRBV11-1	-	-
CASSLVAAASGGQDKQYF	TGTGCCAGCAGCTTAGTAGCGGCGGCTAGCGGGGGTCAAGATAAGCAGTACTTC	TRBJ2-7	TRBV7-2	TRBD2	few
CASRGTGGNYGYTF	TGTGCCAGTAGAGGGACAGGGGGGAACTATGGCTACACCTTC	TRBJ1-2	TRBV19	TRBD1	once
CASSEARGYTIYF	TGTGCCAGCAGTGAAGCAAGGGGATACACCATATATTTT	TRBJ1-3	TRBV6-1	-	once
CASSMMGTDTQYF	TGTGCCAGTAGTATGATGGGCACAGATACGCAGTATTTT	TRBJ2-3	TRBV19	-	-
CASSLWTSGEDTQYF	TGTGCCAGCAGCCTCTGGACTAGCGGGGAAGATACGCAGTATTTT	TRBJ2-3	TRBV5-6	TRBD2	-
CASSLGGGEQYF	TGTGCCAGCTCCTTGGGGGGGGGTGAGCAGTACTTC	TRBJ2-7	TRBV6-6	TRBD2	-
CASSLNSDGEQYF	TGTGCCAGCAGCTTAAACTCAGATGGCGAGCAGTACTTC	TRBJ2-7	TRBV7-9	-	once
CASSVTSGGLRSSTDTQYF	TGTGCCAGCAGCGTGACTAGCGGGGGTTTACGGTCTAGCACAGATACGCAGTATTTT	TRBJ2-3	TRBV9	TRBD2	-
CASSPNSQRGGLETQYF	TGTGCCAGCTCACCAAATAGCCAGCGGGGGGGCCTCGAGACCCAGTACTTC	TRBJ2-5	TRBV18	TRBD2	-
CASSLSRGNEQFF	TGTGCCAGCAGCTTATCTCGCGGGAATGAGCAGTTCTTC	TRBJ2-1	TRBV7-9	-	-
CASSYQGIGNQPQHF	TGTGCCAGCAGTTACCAGGGGATCGGGAATCAGCCCCAGCATTTT	TRBJ1-5	TRBV6-6	-	-
CASSIGPTGGQEQYF	TGTGCCAGTAGTATAGGTCCGACAGGGGGCCAAGAGCAGTACTTC	TRBJ2-7	TRBV19	TRBD1	-
CASSGRDRGFGTEAFF	TGTGCCAGTAGTGGAAGGGACAGGGGGTTTGGCACTGAAGCTTTCTTT	TRBJ1-1	TRBV19	TRBD1	-
CASSLEGQETQYF	TGCGCCAGCAGCTTGGAGGGCCAAGAGACCCAGTACTTC	TRBJ2-5	TRBV5-1	-	once
CASSYSTGTGNTIYF	TGTGCCAGCAGTTACTCGACAGGGACTGGAAACACCATATATTTT	TRBJ1-3	TRBV6-5	TRBD1	-
CASSLLGQGLYF	TGCGCCAGCAGCTTGCTGGGACAGGGGTTGTACTTC	TRBJ2-7	TRBV5-1	TRBD1	-
CASSIRGQKTQYF	TGTGCCAGTAGTATCAGGGGGCAGAAGACCCAGTACTTC	TRBJ2-5	TRBV19	TRBD1	-
CASSSNPGQGLHEQFF	TGTGCCAGCAGCTCAAACCCGGGACAGGGTTTACATGAGCAGTTCTTC	TRBJ2-1	TRBV7-8	TRBD1	-
CASRTRVPTEAFF	TGTGCCAGTAGGACCAGGGTGCCCACTGAAGCTTTCTTT	TRBJ1-1	TRBV19	-	-
CASSTGRPYTGELFF	TGTGCCAGCAGTACCGGACGGCCTTATACGGGGGAGCTGTTTTTT	TRBJ2-2	TRBV5-8	-	-
CASRSGPQNTEAFF	TGTGCCAGCAGGTCGGGACCGCAGAACACTGAAGCTTTCTTT	TRBJ1-1	TRBV6-5	-	once
CASSLGGAGLQETQYF	TGTGCCAGCAGTCTGGGGGGGGCTGGCTTACAAGAGACCCAGTACTTC	TRBJ2-5	TRBV6-6	-	-
CASSFGTGVYNEQFF	TGTGCCAGCAGCTTTGGGACAGGGGTCTACAATGAGCAGTTCTTC	TRBJ2-1	TRBV5-6	TRBD1	once
CSVEGGTEAYGYTF	TGCAGCGTTGAAGGGGGGACAGAGGCCTATGGCTACACCTTC	TRBJ1-2	TRBV29-1	TRBD1	-
CASSFVTGELFF	TGTGCCAGCAGCTTCGTCACCGGGGAGCTGTTTTTT	TRBJ2-2	TRBV7-3	-	-
CASSGGEGSNSPLHF	TGCGCCAGCAGCGGGGGGGAAGGGAGTAATTCACCCCTCCACTTT	TRBJ1-6	TRBV5-1	-	few
CASRQIKENFSNQPQHF	TGTGCCAGCAGACAAATTAAAGAGAATTTTAGCAATCAGCCCCAGCATTTT	TRBJ1-5	TRBV28	-	few
CSVEGGTGGRLPGYTF	TGCAGCGTTGAAGGCGGTACGGGGGGGCGGCTTCCTGGCTACACCTTC	TRBJ1-2	TRBV29-1	-	few
CASSFYRTGNTEAFF	TGTGCCAGCAGTTTCTACCGGACAGGGAACACTGAAGCTTTCTTT	TRBJ1-1	TRBV27	TRBD1	-
CASSLQMGSYNSPLHF	TGTGCCAGCAGCTTGCAGATGGGCTCCTATAATTCACCCCTCCACTTT	TRBJ1-6	TRBV5-4	-	-
CASSSSGNYGYTF	TGTGCCAGCAGCTCATCAGGGAACTATGGCTACACCTTC	TRBJ1-2	TRBV7-8	-	-
CAISRDGGYGYTF	TGTGCCATCAGCCGGGACGGAGGCTATGGCTACACCTTC	TRBJ1-2	TRBV10-3	-	few
CASMKIQGGTEAFF	TGTGCCAGCATGAAGATTCAGGGTGGCACTGAAGCTTTCTTT	TRBJ1-1	TRBV6-1	-	-
CASSQENEAFF	TGTGCCAGCAGCCAAGAGAATGAAGCTTTCTTT	TRBJ1-1	TRBV4-2	-	-
CASSLNPGLGGNEQFF	TGTGCCAGCAGCCTAAACCCGGGACTAGGGGGGAATGAGCAGTTCTTC	TRBJ2-1	TRBV7-9	TRBD2	-
CASSLDRGSYNEQFF	TGTGCCAGCAGCCTGGACAGGGGCTCCTACAATGAGCAGTTCTTC	TRBJ2-1	TRBV7-3	TRBD1	-
CSVQRGDTEAFF	TGCAGCGTTCAACGTGGGGACACTGAAGCTTTCTTT	TRBJ1-1	TRBV29-1	-	few
CASSFVGAGATEAFF	TGTGCCAGCAGTTTTGTCGGGGCCGGGGCAACTGAAGCTTTCTTT	TRBJ1-1	TRBV28	-	-
CASSSGTVGSLSEGQFF	TGTGCCAGCAGCTCTGGGACGGTGGGCTCTCTGTCTGAGGGGCAGTTCTTC	TRBJ2-1	TRBV7-6	-	few
CASSLLLTQGNEQFF	TGCGCCAGCAGCTTGCTATTGACCCAAGGGAATGAGCAGTTCTTC	TRBJ2-1	TRBV5-1	-	-
CASSQATPPRTERKTF	TGTGCCAGCAGCCAAGCTACGCCACCTCGGACAGAGAGAAAGACCTTC	TRBJ1-2	TRBV4-2	-	few
CASSLGTPGTYEQYF	TGCGCCAGCAGCTTGGGGACCCCAGGGACCTACGAGCAGTACTTC	TRBJ2-7	TRBV5-1	-	-
CASSRDRVNQPQHF	TGTGCCAGCAGCAGGGACAGGGTCAATCAGCCCCAGCATTTT	TRBJ1-5	TRBV5-6	TRBD1	-
CASSLGNTGINEKLFF	TGTGCCAGCAGCCTTGGCAATACAGGGATCAATGAAAAACTGTTTTTT	TRBJ1-4	TRBV9	-	-